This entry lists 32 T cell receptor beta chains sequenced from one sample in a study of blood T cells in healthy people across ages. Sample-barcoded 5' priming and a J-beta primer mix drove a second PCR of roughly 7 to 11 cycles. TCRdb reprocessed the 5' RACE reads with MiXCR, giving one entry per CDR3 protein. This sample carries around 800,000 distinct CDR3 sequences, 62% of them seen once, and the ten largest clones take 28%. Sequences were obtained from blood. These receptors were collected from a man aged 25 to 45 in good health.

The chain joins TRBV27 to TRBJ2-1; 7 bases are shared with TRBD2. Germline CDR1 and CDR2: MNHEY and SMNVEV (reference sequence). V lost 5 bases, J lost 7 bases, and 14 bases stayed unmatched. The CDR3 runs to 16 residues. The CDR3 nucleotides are TGTGCCAGCAGTCCGTGGACTAGTCGCAATAGAAATGAGCAGTTCTTC. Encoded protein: CASSPWTSRNRNEQFF.

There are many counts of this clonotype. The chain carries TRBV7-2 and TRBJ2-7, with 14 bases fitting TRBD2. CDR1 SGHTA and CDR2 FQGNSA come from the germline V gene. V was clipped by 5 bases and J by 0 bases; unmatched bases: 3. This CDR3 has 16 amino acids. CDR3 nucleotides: TGTGCCAGCAGCCCGGGACTAGCGGGGGCCTCCTACGAGCAGTACTTC. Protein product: CASSPGLAGASYEQYF.

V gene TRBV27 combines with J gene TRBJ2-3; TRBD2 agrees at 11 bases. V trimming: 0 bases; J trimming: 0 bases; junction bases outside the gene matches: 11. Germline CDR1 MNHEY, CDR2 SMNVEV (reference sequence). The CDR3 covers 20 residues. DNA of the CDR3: TGTGCCAGCAGTTTATCATTGGGAATGGGACTAGCGGTTAGCACAGATACGCAGTATTTT. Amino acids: CASSLSLGMGLAVSTDTQYF.

The CDR3 spells CAISAGQRETQHF. CDR3 in DNA: TGTGCCATCAGTGCCGGACAGCGAGAGACCCAGCATTTT. This chain links TRBV10-3 with TRBJ1-5; TRBD1 might be the D (6 bases). Germline CDR1 reads ENHRY; CDR2 reads SYGVKD. The CDR3 sequence is 13 residues long. V dropped 4 bases and J dropped 11 bases, with 15 bases sitting between them.

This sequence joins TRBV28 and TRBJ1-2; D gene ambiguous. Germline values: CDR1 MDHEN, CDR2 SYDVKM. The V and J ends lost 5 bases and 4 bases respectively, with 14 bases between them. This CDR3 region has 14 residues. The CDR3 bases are TGTGCCAGCAGTCCTCCGGGGTTTGGCTATGGCTACACCTTC. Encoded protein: CASSPPGFGYGYTF.

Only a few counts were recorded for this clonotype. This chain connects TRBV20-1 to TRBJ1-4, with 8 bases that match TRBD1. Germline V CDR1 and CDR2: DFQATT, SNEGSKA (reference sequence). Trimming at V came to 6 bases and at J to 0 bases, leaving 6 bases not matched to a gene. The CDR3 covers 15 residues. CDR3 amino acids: CSAQGAPSTNEKLFF. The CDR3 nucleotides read TGCAGTGCCCAGGGGGCCCCCTCAACTAATGAAAAACTGTTTTTT.

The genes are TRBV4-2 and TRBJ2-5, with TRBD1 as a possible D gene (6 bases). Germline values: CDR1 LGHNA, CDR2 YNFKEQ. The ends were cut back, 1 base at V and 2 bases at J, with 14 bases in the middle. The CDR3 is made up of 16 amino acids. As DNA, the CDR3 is TGTGCCAGCAGCCAAGTCGGGACACGAGAACAAGAGACCCAGTACTTC. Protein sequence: CASSQVGTREQETQYF.

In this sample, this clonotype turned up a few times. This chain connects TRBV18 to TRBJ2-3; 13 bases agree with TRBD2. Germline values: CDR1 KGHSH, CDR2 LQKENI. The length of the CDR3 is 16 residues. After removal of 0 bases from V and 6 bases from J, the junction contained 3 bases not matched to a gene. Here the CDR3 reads CASSPPGLAGSDTQYF. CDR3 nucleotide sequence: TGTGCCAGCTCACCACCGGGACTAGCGGGGTCGGATACGCAGTATTTT.

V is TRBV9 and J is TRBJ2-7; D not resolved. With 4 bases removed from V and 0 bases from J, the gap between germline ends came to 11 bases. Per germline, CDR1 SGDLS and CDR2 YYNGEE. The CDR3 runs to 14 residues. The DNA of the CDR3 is TGTGCCAGCAGCCCCCGACCGTTCTCCTACGAGCAGTACTTC. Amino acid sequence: CASSPRPFSYEQYF.

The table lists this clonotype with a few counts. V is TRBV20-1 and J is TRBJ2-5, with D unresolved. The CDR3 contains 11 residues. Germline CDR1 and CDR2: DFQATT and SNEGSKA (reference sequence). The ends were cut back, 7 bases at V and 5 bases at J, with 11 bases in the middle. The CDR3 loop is CSGARMETQYF. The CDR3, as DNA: TGCAGTGGGGCCCGGATGGAGACCCAGTACTTC.

CDR3 protein: CASSHTGSANEKLFF. The CDR3 DNA reads as TGTGCCAGCAGCCATACAGGGTCGGCTAATGAAAAACTGTTTTTT. V and J are TRBV5-6 and TRBJ1-4; TRBD1 is a possible D gene (6 bases). CDR1 SGHDT and CDR2 YYEEEE come from the germline V gene. CDR3 length: 15 residues. The V gene lost 4 bases and the J gene lost 3 bases, with 13 bases spanning the gap.

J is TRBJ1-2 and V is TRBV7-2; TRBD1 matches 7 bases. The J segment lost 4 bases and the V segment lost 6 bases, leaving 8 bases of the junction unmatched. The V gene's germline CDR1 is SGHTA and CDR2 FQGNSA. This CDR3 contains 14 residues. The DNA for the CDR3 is TGTGCCAGCAGGTTGATTGGGACAGCCTATGGCTACACCTTC. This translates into CASRLIGTAYGYTF.

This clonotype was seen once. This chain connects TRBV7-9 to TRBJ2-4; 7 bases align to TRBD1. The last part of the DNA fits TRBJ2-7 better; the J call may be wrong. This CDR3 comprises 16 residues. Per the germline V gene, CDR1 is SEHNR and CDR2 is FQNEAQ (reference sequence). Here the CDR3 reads CASSLAGQNSVYEQYF. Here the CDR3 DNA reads TGTGCCAGCAGCTTAGCGGGACAGAACTCGGTCTACGAGCAGTACTTC.

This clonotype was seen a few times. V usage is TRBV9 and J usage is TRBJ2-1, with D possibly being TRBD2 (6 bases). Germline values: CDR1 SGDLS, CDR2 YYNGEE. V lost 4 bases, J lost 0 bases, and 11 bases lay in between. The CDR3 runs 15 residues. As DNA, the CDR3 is TGTGCCAGCAGCCCCGCCGGGAGCTCCTACAATGAGCAGTTCTTC. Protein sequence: CASSPAGSSYNEQFF.

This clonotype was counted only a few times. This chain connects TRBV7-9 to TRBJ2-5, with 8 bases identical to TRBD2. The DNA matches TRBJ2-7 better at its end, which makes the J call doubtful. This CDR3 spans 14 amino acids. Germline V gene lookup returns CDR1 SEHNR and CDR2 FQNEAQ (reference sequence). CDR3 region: CASSPVGGGNEQYF. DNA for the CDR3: TGTGCCAGCAGCCCAGTCGGGGGGGGTAACGAGCAGTACTTC.

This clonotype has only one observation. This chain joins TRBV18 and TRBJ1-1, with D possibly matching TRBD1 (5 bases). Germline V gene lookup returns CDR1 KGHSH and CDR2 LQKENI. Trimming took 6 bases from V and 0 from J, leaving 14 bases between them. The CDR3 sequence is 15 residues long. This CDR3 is CASSYNGGLNTEAFF. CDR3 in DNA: TGTGCCAGCTCTTATAACGGGGGATTGAACACTGAAGCTTTCTTT.

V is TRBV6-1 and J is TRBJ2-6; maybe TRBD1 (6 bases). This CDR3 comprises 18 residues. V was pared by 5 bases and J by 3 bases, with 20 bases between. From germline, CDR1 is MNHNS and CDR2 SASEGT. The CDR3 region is CASSRKAGVLYGANVLTF. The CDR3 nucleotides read TGTGCCAGCAGTCGCAAGGCAGGGGTCCTCTATGGGGCCAACGTCCTGACTTTC.

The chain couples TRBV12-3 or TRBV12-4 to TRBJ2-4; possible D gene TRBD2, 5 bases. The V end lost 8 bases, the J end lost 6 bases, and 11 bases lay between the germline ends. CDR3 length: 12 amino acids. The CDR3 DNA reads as TGTGCCAGCGAGGGCACTTTAAACATTCAGTACTTC. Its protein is CASEGTLNIQYF.

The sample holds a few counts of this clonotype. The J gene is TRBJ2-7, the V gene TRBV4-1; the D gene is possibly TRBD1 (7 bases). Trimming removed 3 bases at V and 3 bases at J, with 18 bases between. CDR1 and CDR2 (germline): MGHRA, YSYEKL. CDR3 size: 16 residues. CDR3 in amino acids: CASSHPSGGLDYEQYF. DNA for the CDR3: TGCGCCAGCAGCCATCCCTCAGGGGGACTTGACTACGAGCAGTACTTC.

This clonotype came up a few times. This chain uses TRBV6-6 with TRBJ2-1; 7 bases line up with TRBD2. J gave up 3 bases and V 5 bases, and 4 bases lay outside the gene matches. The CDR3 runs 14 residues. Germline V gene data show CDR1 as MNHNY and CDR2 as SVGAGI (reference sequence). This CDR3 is CASSLAVGYNEQFF. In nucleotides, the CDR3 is TGTGCCAGCAGTCTAGCGGTGGGCTACAATGAGCAGTTCTTC.

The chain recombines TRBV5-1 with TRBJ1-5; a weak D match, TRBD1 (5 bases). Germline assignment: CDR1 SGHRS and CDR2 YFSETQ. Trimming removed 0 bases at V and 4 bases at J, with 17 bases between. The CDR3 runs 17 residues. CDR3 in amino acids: CASSLGAGRVGNQPQHF. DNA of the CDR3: TGCGCCAGCAGCTTGGGAGCCGGCAGGGTGGGAAATCAGCCCCAGCATTTT. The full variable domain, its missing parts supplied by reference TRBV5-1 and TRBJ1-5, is KAGVTQTPRYLIKTRGQQVTLSCSPISGHRSVSWYQQTPGQGLQFLFEYFSETQRNKGNFPGRFSGRQFSNSRSEMNVSTLELGDSALYLCASSLGAGRVGNQPQHFGDGTRLSIL.

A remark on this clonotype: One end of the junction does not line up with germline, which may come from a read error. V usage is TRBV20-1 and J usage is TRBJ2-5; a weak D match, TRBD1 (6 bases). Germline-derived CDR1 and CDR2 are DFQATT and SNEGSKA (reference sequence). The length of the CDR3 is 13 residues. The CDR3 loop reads CSARGAGEETQYF. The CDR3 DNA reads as TGCAGTGCTAGGGGGGCAGGGGAAGAGACTCAGTACTTC.

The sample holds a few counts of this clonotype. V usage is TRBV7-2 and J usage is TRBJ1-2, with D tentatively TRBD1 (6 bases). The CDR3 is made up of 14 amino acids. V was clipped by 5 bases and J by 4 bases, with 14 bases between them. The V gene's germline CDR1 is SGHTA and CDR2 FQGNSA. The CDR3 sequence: CASSPTGISYGYTF. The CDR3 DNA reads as TGTGCCAGCAGCCCAACAGGGATAAGCTATGGCTACACCTTC.

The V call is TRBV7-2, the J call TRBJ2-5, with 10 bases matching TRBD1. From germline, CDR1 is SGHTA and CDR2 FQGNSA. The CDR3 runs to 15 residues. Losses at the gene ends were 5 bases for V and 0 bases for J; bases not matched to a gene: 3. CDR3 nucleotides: TGTGCCAGCAGCCGGGACAGGGGCTACCAAGAGACCCAGTACTTC. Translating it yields CASSRDRGYQETQYF.

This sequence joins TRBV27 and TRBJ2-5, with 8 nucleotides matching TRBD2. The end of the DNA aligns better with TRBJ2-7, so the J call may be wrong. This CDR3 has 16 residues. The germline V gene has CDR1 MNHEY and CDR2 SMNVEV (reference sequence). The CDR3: CASSSTPGLVAYEQYF. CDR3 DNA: TGTGCCAGCAGTTCAACCCCGGGACTAGTTGCCTACGAGCAGTACTTC.

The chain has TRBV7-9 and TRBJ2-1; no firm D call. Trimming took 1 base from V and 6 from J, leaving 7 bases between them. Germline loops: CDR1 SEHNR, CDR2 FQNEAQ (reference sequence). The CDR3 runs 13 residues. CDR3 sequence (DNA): TGTGCCAGCAGCTTAGGGGCCCCCAATGAGCAGTTCTTC. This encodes CASSLGAPNEQFF.

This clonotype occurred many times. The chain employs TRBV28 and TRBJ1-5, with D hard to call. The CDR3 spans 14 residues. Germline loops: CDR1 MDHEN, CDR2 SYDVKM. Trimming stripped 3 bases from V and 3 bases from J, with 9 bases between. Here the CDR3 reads CASSLVQDNQPQHF. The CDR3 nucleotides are TGTGCCAGCAGTTTGGTTCAGGACAATCAGCCCCAGCATTTT.

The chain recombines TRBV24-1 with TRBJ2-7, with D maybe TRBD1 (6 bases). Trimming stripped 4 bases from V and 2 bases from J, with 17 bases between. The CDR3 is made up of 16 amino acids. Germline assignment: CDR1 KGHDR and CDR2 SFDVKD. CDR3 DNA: TGTGCCACCAGTGACCCGGACAGCCGGTGGCCCTACGAGCAGTACTTC. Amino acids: CATSDPDSRWPYEQYF.

CDR3 loop: CASSVQVIPDTQYF. The DNA of the CDR3 is TGTGCCAGCAGCGTACAGGTAATCCCAGATACGCAGTATTTT. The rearrangement joins TRBV9 to TRBJ2-3; no reliable D call. Germline CDR1 is SGDLS and CDR2 is YYNGEE. This CDR3 comprises 14 residues. V lost 1 base, J lost 4 bases, and 10 bases lay in between.

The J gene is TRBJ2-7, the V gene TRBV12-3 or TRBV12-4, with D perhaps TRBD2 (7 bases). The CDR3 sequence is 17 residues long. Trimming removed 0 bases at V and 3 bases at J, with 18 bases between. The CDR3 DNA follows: TGTGCCAGCAGTTTAGCCCGCGGGGGCGGGGATAACTACGAGCAGTACTTC. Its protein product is CASSLARGGGDNYEQYF.

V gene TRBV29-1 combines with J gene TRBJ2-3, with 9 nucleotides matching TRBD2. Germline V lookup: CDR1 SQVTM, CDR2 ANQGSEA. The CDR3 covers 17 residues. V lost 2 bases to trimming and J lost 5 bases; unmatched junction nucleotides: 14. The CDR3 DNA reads TGCAGCGTTGAAACTGGCGGGGGGGCGAATCTTCTAGATACGCAGTATTTT. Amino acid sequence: CSVETGGGANLLDTQYF.

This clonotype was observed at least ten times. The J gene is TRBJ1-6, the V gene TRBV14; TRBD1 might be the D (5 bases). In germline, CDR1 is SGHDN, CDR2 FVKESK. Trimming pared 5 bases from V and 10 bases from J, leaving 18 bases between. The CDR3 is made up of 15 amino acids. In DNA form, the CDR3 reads TGTGCCAGCAGCTGGACCGGAGGGGCTAACTCACCCCTCCACTTT. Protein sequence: CASSWTGGANSPLHF.